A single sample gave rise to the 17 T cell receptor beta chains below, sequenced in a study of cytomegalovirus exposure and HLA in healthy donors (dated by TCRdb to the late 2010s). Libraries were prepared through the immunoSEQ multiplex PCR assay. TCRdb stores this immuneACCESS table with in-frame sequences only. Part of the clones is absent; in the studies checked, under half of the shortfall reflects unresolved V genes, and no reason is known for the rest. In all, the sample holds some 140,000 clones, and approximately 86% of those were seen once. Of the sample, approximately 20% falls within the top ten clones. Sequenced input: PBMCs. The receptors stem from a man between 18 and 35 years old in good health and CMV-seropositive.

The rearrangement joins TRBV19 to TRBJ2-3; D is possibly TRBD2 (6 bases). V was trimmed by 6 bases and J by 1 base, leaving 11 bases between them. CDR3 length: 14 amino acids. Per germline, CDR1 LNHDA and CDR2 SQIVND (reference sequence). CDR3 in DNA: TGTGCCAGTAGCCCAACTAGCCGCACAGATACGCAGTATTTT. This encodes CASSPTSRTDTQYF.

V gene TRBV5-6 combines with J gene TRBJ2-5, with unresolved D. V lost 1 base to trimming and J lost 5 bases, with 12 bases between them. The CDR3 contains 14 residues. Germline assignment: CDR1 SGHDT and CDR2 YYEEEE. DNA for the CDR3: TGTGCCAGCAGCTTGTTACCCTCGAGGGAGACCCAGTACTTC. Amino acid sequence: CASSLLPSRETQYF.

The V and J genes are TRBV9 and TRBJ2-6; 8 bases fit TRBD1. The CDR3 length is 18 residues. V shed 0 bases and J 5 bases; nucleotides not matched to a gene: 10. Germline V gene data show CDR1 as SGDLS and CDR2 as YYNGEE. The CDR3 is CASSVEVNRGRRANVLTF. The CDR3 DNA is TGTGCCAGCAGCGTAGAAGTGAACAGGGGGAGACGGGCCAACGTCCTGACTTTC.

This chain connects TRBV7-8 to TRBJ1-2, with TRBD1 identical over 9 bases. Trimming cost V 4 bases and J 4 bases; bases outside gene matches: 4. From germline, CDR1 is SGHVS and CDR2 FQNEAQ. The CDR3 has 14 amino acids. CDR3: CASSSQGAGYGYTF. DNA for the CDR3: TGTGCCAGCAGCTCACAGGGGGCGGGCTATGGCTACACCTTC.

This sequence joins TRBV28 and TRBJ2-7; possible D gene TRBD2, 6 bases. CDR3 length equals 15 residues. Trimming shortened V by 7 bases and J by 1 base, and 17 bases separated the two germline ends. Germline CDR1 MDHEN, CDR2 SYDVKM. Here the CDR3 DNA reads TGTGCCAGCACTCCCCAGCGGGCAGGGTCCTACGAGCAGTACTTC. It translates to CASTPQRAGSYEQYF.

The CDR3 region is CAWSKGKGTITYNEQFF. CDR3 nucleotides: TGTGCCTGGAGTAAGGGTAAGGGGACTATCACCTACAATGAGCAGTTCTTC. The V and J genes are TRBV30 and TRBJ2-1; 7 bases map to TRBD2. V shed 2 bases and J 2 bases; nucleotides not matched to a gene: 12. This CDR3 region has 17 residues. In germline, CDR1 is GTSNPN, CDR2 SVGIG (reference sequence).

CDR3 coding DNA: TGTGCCAGTAGTCGACTAGCGGGGAAAAGAACCGGGGAGCTGTTTTTT. This sequence encodes CASSRLAGKRTGELFF. The rearrangement links TRBV19 to TRBJ2-2, with 11 bases that match TRBD2. With 5 bases clipped from V and 5 bases from J, the junction kept 7 bases outside the gene matches. CDR3 length: 16 residues. The germline CDR1 and CDR2 sequences are LNHDA and SQIVND (reference sequence).

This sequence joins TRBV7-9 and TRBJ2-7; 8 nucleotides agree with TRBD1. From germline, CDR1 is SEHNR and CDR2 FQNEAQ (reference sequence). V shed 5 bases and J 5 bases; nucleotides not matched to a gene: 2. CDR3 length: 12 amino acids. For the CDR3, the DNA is TGTGCCAGCAGCCAGACAGGGGACGAGCAGTACTTC. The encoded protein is CASSQTGDEQYF.

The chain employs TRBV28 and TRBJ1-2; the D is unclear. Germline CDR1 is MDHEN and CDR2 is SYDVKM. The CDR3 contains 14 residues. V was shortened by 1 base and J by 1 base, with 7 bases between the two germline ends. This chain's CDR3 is CASSLYPVNYGYTF. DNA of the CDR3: TGTGCCAGCAGTTTATATCCAGTTAACTATGGCTACACCTTC.

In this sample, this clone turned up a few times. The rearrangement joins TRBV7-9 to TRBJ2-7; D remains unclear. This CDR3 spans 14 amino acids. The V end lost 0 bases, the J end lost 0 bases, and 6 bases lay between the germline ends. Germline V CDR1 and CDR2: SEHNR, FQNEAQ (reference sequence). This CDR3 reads CASSLASSSYEQYF. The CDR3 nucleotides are TGTGCCAGCAGCTTAGCGTCCAGCTCCTACGAGCAGTACTTC.

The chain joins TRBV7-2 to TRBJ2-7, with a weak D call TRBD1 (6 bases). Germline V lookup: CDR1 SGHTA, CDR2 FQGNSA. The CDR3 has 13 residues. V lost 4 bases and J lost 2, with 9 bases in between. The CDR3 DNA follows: TGTGCCAGCAGCTGGGGGCGAACCTACGAGCAGTACTTC. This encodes CASSWGRTYEQYF.

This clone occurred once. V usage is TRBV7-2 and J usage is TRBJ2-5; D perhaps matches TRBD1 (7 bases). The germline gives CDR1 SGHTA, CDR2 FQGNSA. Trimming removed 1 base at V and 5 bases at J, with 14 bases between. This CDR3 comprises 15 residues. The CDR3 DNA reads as TGTGCCAGCAGCTTAGGTGGCCCAGGGGGGGAGACCCAGTACTTC. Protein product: CASSLGGPGGETQYF.

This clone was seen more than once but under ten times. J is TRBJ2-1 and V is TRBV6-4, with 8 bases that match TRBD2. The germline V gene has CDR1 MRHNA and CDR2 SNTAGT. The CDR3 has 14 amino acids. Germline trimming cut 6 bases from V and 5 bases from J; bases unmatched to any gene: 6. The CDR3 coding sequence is TGTGCCAGCAGCCAGGGACTAGGGAACAATGAGCAGTTCTTC. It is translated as CASSQGLGNNEQFF.

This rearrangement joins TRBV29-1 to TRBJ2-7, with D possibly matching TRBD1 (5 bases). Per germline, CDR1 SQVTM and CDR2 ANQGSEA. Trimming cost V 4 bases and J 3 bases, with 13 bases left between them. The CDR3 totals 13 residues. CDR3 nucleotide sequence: TGCAGCGTTGGGCTTAAGGGGCTCTACGAGCAGTACTTC. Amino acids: CSVGLKGLYEQYF.

CDR3 loop: CASSEQGRGTDTQYF. DNA of the CDR3: TGTGCCAGCAGTGAACAGGGGAGGGGCACAGATACGCAGTATTTT. This chain joins TRBV6-1 and TRBJ2-3; D may be TRBD2 (7 bases). V was cut by 2 bases and J by 1 base, with 10 bases left in between. The germline V gene encodes CDR1 MNHNS and CDR2 SASEGT. CDR3 length: 15 residues.

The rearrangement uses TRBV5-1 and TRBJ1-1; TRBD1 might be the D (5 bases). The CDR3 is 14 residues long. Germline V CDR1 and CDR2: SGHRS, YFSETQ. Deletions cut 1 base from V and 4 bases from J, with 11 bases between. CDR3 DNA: TGCGCCAGCAGCTTGAGGGGCGGACCCACTGAAGCTTTCTTT. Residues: CASSLRGGPTEAFF.

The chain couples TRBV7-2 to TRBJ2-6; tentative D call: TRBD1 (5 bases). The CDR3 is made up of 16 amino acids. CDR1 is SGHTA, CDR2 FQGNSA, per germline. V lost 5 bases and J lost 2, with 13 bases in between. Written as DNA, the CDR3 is TGTGCCAGCAGCCCGGCTGTGGGGCCTGGGGCCAACGTCCTGACTTTC. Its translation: CASSPAVGPGANVLTF.